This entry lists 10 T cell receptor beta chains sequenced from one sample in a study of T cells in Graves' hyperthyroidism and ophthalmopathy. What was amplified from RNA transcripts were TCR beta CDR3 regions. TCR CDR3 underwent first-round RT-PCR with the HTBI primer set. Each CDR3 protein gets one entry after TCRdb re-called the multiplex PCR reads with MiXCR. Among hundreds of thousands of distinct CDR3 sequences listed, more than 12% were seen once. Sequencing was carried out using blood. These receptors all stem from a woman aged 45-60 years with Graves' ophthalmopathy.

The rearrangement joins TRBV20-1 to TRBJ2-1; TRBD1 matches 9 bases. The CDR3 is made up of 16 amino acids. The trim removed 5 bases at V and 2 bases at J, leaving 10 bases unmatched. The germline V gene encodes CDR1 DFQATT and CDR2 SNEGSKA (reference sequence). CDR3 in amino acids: CSALDPGQGPYNEQFF. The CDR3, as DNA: TGCAGTGCTTTAGACCCGGGACAGGGTCCCTACAATGAGCAGTTCTTC.

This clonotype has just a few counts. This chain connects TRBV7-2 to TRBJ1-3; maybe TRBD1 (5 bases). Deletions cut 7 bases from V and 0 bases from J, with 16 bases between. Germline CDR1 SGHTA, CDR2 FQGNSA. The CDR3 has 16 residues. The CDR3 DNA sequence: TGTGCCAGCACCACAGGAGGATATCACTCTGGAAACACCATATATTTT. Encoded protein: CASTTGGYHSGNTIYF.

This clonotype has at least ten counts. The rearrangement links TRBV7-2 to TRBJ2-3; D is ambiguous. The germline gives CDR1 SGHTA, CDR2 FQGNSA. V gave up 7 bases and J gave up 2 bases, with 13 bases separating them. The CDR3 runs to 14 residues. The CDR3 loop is CASKAMRNTDTQYF. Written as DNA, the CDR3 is TGTGCCAGCAAGGCGATGCGGAACACAGATACGCAGTATTTT. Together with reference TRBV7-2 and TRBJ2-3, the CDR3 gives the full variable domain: GAGVSQSPSNKVTEKGKDVELRCDPISGHTALYWYRQSLGQGLEFLIYFQGNSAPDKSGLPSDRFSAERTGGSVSTLTIQRTQQEDSAVYLCASKAMRNTDTQYFGPGTRLTVL.

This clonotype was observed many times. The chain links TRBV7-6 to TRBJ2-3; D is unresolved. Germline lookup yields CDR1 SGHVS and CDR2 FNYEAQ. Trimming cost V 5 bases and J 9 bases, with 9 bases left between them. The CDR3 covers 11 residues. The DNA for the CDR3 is TGTGCCAGCAGCGGCGGTGGCACGCAGTATTTT. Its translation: CASSGGGTQYF.

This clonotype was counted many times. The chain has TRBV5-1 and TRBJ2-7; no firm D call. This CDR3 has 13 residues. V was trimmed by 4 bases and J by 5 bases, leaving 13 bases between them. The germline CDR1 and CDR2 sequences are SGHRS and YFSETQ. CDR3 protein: CASSRPEAHEQYF. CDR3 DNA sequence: TGCGCCAGCAGCCGCCCGGAAGCCCACGAGCAGTACTTC.

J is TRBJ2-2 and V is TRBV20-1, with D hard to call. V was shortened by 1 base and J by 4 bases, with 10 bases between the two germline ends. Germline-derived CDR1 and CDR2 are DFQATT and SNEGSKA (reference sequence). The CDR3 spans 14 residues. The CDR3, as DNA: TGCAGTGCTAGAGGGCTAGTCGGCACCGGGGAGCTGTTTTTT. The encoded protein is CSARGLVGTGELFF.

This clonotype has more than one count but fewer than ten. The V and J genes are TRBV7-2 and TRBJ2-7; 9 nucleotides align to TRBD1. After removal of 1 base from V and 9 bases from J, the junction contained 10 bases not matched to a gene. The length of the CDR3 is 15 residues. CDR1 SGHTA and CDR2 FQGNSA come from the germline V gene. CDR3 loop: CASSLGGQGHLWQYF. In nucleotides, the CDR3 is TGTGCCAGCAGCTTAGGAGGACAGGGGCACCTCTGGCAGTACTTC.

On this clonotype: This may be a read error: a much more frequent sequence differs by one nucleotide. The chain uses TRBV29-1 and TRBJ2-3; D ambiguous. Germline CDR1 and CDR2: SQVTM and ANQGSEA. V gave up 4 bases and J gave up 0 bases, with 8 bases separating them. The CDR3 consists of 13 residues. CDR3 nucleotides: TGCAGCGTTGCGCAGACAAGCACAGATACGCAGTATTTT. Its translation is CSVAQTSTDTQYF.

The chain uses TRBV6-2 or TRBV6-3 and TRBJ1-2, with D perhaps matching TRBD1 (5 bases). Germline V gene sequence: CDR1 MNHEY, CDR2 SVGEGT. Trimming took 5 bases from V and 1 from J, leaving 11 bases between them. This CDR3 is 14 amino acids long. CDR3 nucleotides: TGTGCCAGCAGTCCGGGACGGAATAACTATGGCTACACCTTC. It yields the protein CASSPGRNNYGYTF.

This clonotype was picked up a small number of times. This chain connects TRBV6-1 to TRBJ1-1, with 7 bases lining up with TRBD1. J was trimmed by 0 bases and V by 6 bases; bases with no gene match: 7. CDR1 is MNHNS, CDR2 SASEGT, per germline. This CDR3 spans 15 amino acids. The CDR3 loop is CASRLTGKMNTEAFF. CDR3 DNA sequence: TGTGCCAGCAGACTGACAGGGAAGATGAACACTGAAGCTTTCTTT.